Below, 18 T cell receptor beta chains from the same sample are listed, as sequenced in a study of post-analysis software for immune sequencing data. Study-wide findings and caveats: TRBV5-6, TRBV5-1 and TRBV20-1 belonged to a set of a handful of TRBV segments that were more frequent in patients than controls.

Libraries were made from TCR beta cDNA, and they carried unique molecular identifiers. TCRdb passed the PCR reads through MiXCR, listing each CDR3 protein once. Of about 170,000 distinct CDR3 sequences listed, approximately 31% were seen once; the top ten hold about 1.4%. Antigens of these TCRs are unknown. Sequencing was performed on blood. The origin of the receptors is a girl aged 5-17 years with multiple sclerosis.

This clonotype was counted at least ten times. The genes are TRBV7-8 and TRBJ2-1, with D possibly being TRBD2 (5 bases). Trimming pared 1 base from V and 10 bases from J, leaving 17 bases between. This CDR3 has 15 residues. The germline gives CDR1 SGHVS, CDR2 FQNEAQ. The CDR3 DNA reads as TGTGCCAGCAGCTTAGAGCGGTCTCTTGGAAGGGAGCAGTTCTTC. Translated, it gives CASSLERSLGREQFF.

In this sample, this clonotype turned up a few times. The gene calls are TRBV7-9 and TRBJ1-2; tentative D call: TRBD1 (5 bases). The CDR3 is 15 amino acids. Germline CDR1 and CDR2: SEHNR and FQNEAQ (reference sequence). V was shortened by 6 bases and J by 2 bases, with 16 bases between the two germline ends. The CDR3 DNA follows: TGTGCCAGCAGTCCCCCCCGCGGGGGGAACTATGGCTACACCTTC. It yields the protein CASSPPRGGNYGYTF.

Of note for this clonotype: A much larger clonotype is one base distant, so this may be a read error. This rearrangement joins TRBV7-9 to TRBJ2-1, with D maybe TRBD2 (5 bases). This CDR3 region has 17 residues. Germline loops: CDR1 SEHNR, CDR2 FQNEAQ (reference sequence). The CDR3 protein is CACRIEWLGRLTGEQFF. Here the CDR3 DNA reads TGTGCCTGCAGAATTGAGTGGTTAGGGAGACTCACGGGTGAGCAGTTCTTC.

A word on this clonotype: This may come from a read error, since a much larger clone is one base off. V and J are TRBV5-1 and TRBJ2-1; D may be TRBD1 (6 bases). The ends were cut back, 4 bases at V and 13 bases at J, with 18 bases in the middle. The length of the CDR3 is 13 residues. The germline CDR1 and CDR2 sequences are SGHRS and YFSETQ. CDR3 residues: CASSVSGEETQFF. CDR3 DNA: TGCGCCAGCAGCGTTTCAGGGGAAGAGACCCAGTTCTTC.

This rearrangement joins TRBV27 to TRBJ1-2, with 8 bases identical to TRBD1. Germline values: CDR1 MNHEY, CDR2 SMNVEV (reference sequence). V lost 5 bases, J lost 8 bases, and 16 bases stayed unmatched. This CDR3 spans 16 amino acids. Here the CDR3 DNA reads TGTGCCAGCAGTCCCCGGACAGGGCACGCGTCGGCGGGCTACACCTTC. Translating gives CASSPRTGHASAGYTF.

Only a few counts were recorded for this clonotype. It may be a read error: a sequence one base away is much more abundant. The rearrangement uses TRBV4-1 and TRBJ2-1; D may be TRBD1 or TRBD2 (5 bases each). This CDR3 region has 18 residues. Between the trimmed V and J ends, which lost 3 bases and 0 bases, there was a span of 18 bases. The germline gives CDR1 MGHRA, CDR2 YSYEKL. As DNA, the CDR3 is TGCGCCAGCAGCCACATGGGACCCCAATTCGGCTCCTACAATGAGCAGTTCTTC. This encodes CASSHMGPQFGSYNEQFF.

In its sample, this clonotype was seen many times. The rearrangement joins TRBV5-1 to TRBJ2-3, with D perhaps TRBD1 (5 bases). V was clipped by 5 bases and J by 0 bases, with 13 bases between them. This CDR3 contains 15 residues. Per the germline V gene, CDR1 is SGHRS and CDR2 is YFSETQ. For the CDR3, the DNA is TGCGCCAGCAGACCTGGACAATCTAGCACAGATACGCAGTATTTT. It specifies CASRPGQSSTDTQYF.

On this clonotype: A single base separates this from a much larger clone, so it may be a read error. The chain combines TRBV7-3 with TRBJ2-3; D might be TRBD2 (6 bases). CDR1 is SGHTA and CDR2 is FQGTGA in the germline V gene. V lost 6 bases and J 4 bases, leaving 20 bases between the germline ends. This CDR3 contains 16 residues. The CDR3 DNA is TGTGCCAGCAGTCCTTCCGGGAGTGGACTCCCAGATACGCAGTATTTT. Translated, it gives CASSPSGSGLPDTQYF.

There are a few counts of this clonotype. This chain links TRBV9 with TRBJ2-1; TRBD2 matches at 8 bases. CDR3 length: 16 residues. Trimming took 3 bases from V and 0 from J; bases not matched to a gene: 5. The germline gives CDR1 SGDLS, CDR2 YYNGEE. DNA for the CDR3: TGTGCCAGCAGCGGGGAAAGCGGGAGCTCCTACAATGAGCAGTTCTTC. This gives the protein CASSGESGSSYNEQFF.

This clonotype came up many times. The chain links TRBV29-1 to TRBJ2-1; D is perhaps TRBD2 (6 bases). The germline V and J ends were trimmed by 6 bases and 4 bases, with 25 bases remaining between them. Germline assignment: CDR1 SQVTM and CDR2 ANQGSEA. The CDR3 consists of 17 residues. Here the CDR3 DNA reads TGCAGCGTCGCCGATGCCGGGACTCCCTACAATTACAATGAGCAGTTCTTC. It translates to CSVADAGTPYNYNEQFF.

This clonotype was counted once. One junction end disagrees with the germline gene, perhaps due to a read error. The rearrangement links TRBV25-1 to TRBJ2-1; D is uncertain. The CDR3 runs 11 residues. Germline CDR1 is MGHDK and CDR2 is SYGVNS. CDR3 region: CASSAFNERFF. In DNA form, the CDR3 reads TGTGCCAGCAGTGCGTTCAATGAGCGGTTCTTC.

There are a few counts of this clonotype. CDR3 nucleotides: TGTGCCAGCAGCCAAAGCACCTTC. Encoded protein: CASSQSTF. V gene TRBV3-1 combines with J gene TRBJ1-2; D remains ambiguous. This CDR3 is built from 8 residues. V dropped 2 bases and J dropped 13 bases, with 2 bases sitting between them. Germline CDR1 and CDR2: LGHDT and YNNKEL (reference sequence).

The table lists this clonotype with a few counts. The CDR3 DNA reads TGTGCCAGCAGCTTGGGTACAGGGACTGGTAATGAGCAGTACTTC. Translation gives CASSLGTGTGNEQYF. The chain uses TRBV7-2 and TRBJ2-1, with D possibly called TRBD1 or TRBD2 (6 bases each). The DNA end is more similar to TRBJ2-7, so the J call may be wrong. Germline V gene sequence: CDR1 SGHTA, CDR2 FQGNSA. The CDR3 is made up of 15 amino acids.

There are many counts of this clonotype. This sequence joins TRBV5-1 and TRBJ2-4; D is unresolved. The CDR3 runs to 15 residues. The V gene's germline CDR1 is SGHRS and CDR2 YFSETQ. Trimming cost V 0 bases and J 0 bases, with 7 bases left between them. The CDR3 bases are TGCGCCAGCAGCTTGGGTGTTCTAGCCAAAAACATTCAGTACTTC. This codes for CASSLGVLAKNIQYF.

Worth noting for this clonotype: This may arise from a read error, as a much more abundant clone is one base away. V and J are TRBV5-1 and TRBJ2-7; 8 bases agree with TRBD1. Germline V gene data show CDR1 as SGHRS and CDR2 as YFSETQ. The CDR3 covers 14 residues. The CDR3: CASSPDREPYGQYF. In DNA form, the CDR3 reads TGCGCCAGCAGCCCGGACAGGGAACCCTACGGGCAGTACTTC.

This clonotype appeared many times. The chain links TRBV28 to TRBJ2-1; TRBD2 aligns across 8 bases. Per germline, CDR1 MDHEN and CDR2 SYDVKM. V trimming: 5 bases; J trimming: 7 bases; junction bases outside the gene matches: 7. This CDR3 is built from 14 residues. CDR3 in amino acids: CASSGGAGANEQFF. CDR3 sequence (DNA): TGTGCCAGCAGTGGGGGAGCGGGAGCAAATGAGCAGTTCTTC. Full variable domain (missing parts from reference TRBV28 and TRBJ2-1): DVKVTQSSRYLVKRTGEKVFLECVQDMDHENMFWYRQDPGLGLRLIYFSYDVKMKEKGDIPEGYSVSREKKERFSLILESASTNQTSMYLCASSGGAGANEQFFGPGTRLTVL.

As concerns this clonotype: Its ends do not fully match the called genes, so a read error is possible. The CDR3: CSVIQGFGCTF. The CDR3 bases are TGCAGCGTAATACAGGGTTTTGGCTGCACCTTC. The chain joins TRBV29-1 to TRBJ1-2; D is perhaps TRBD1 (6 bases). This CDR3 spans 11 amino acids. In germline, CDR1 is SQVTM, CDR2 ANQGSEA.

In its sample, this clonotype was seen a few times. This rearrangement joins TRBV19 to TRBJ2-1; D remains unclear. The CDR3 sequence is 17 residues long. Germline lookup yields CDR1 LNHDA and CDR2 SQIVND (reference sequence). V was trimmed by 1 base and J by 0 bases, leaving 13 bases between them. Here the CDR3 reads CASSIVSGASSYNEQFF. DNA for the CDR3: TGTGCCAGTAGTATAGTGTCTGGCGCCAGCTCCTACAATGAGCAGTTCTTC.